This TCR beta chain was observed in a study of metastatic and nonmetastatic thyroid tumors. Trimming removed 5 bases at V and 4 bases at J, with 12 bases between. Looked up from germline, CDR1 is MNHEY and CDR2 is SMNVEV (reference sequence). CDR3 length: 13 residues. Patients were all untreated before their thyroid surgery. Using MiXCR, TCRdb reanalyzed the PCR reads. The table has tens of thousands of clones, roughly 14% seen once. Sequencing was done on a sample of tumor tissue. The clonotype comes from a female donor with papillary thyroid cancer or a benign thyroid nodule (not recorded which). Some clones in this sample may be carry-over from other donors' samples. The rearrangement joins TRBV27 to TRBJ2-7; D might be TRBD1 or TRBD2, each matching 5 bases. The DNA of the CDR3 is TGTGCCAGCAGTCCCGGTGGGGGTTACGAGCAGTACTTC. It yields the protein CASSPGGGYEQYF.